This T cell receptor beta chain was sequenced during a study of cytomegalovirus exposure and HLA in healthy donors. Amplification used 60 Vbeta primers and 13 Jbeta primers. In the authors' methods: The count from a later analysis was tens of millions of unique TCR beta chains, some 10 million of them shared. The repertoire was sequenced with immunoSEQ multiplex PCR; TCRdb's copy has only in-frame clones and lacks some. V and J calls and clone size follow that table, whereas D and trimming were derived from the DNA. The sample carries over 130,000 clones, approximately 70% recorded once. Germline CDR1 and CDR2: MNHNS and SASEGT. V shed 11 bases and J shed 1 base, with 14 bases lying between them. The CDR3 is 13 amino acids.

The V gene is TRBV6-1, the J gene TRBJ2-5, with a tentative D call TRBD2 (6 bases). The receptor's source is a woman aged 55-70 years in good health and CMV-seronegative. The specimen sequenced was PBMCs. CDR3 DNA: TGTGCCCTAGCGAGGGCACCCCAAGAGACCCAGTACTTC. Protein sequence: CALARAPQETQYF.